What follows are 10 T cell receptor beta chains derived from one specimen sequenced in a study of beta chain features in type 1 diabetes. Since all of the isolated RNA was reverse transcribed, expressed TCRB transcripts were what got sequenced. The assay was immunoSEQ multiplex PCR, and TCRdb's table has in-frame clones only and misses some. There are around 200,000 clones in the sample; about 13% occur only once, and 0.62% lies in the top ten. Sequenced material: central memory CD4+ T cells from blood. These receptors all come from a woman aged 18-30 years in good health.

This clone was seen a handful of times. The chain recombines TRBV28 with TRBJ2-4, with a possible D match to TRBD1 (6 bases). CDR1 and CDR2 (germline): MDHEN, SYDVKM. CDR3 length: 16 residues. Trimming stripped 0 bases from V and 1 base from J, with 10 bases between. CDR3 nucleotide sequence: TGTGCCAGCAGTTTATGGAGTCAGGGGGCCAAAAACATTCAGTACTTC. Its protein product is CASSLWSQGAKNIQYF.

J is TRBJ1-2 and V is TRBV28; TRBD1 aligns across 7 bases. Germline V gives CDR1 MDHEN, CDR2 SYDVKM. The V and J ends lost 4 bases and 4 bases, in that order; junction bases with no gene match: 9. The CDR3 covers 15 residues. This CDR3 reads CASSSPGQAAYGYTF. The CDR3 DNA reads TGTGCCAGCAGTTCCCCAGGACAGGCCGCCTATGGCTACACCTTC.

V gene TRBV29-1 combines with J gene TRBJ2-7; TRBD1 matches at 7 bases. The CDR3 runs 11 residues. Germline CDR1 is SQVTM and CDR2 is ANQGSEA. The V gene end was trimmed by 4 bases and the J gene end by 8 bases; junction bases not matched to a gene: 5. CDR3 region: CSVGNRGKQYF. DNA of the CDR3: TGCAGCGTTGGGAACAGGGGAAAGCAGTACTTC.

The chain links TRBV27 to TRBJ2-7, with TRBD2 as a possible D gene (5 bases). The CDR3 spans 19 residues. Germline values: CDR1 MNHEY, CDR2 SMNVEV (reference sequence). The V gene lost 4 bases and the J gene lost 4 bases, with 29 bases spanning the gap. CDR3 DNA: TGTGCCAGCAGTTCCCCCGGCTCAGCCCCCGGGAATAAGCCTTACGAGCAGTACTTC. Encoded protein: CASSSPGSAPGNKPYEQYF.

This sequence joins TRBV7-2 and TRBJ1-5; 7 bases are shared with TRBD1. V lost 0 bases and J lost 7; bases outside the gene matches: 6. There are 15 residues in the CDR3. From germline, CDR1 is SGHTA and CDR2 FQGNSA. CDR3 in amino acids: CASSLALTGRQPQHF. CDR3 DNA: TGTGCCAGCAGCTTAGCATTGACAGGGAGGCAGCCCCAGCATTTT. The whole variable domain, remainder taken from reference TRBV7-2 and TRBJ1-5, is GAGVSQSPSNKVTEKGKDVELRCDPISGHTALYWYRQSLGQGLEFLIYFQGNSAPDKSGLPSDRFSAERTGGSVSTLTIQRTQQEDSAVYLCASSLALTGRQPQHFGDGTRLSIL.

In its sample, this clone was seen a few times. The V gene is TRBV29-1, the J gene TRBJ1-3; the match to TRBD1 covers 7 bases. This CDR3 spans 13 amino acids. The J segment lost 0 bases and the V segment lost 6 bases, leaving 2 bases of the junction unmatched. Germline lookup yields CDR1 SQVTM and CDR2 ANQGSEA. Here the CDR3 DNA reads TGCAGCGTCCAGGGGGTCTCTGGAAACACCATATATTTT. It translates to CSVQGVSGNTIYF.

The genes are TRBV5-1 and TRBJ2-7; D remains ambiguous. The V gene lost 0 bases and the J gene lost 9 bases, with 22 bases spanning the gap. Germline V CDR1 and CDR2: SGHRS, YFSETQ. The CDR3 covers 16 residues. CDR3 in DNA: TGCGCCAGCAGCTTGGGGCGGCCAGCCTCTACGAGTGGGCAGTACTTC. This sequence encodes CASSLGRPASTSGQYF.

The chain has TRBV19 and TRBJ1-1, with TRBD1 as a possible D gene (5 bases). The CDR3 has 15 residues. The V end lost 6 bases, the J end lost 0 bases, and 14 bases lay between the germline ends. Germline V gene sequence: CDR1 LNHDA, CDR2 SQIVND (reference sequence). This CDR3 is CASSSRVGMNTEAFF. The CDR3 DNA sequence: TGTGCCAGTAGCTCCAGGGTTGGAATGAACACTGAAGCTTTCTTT.

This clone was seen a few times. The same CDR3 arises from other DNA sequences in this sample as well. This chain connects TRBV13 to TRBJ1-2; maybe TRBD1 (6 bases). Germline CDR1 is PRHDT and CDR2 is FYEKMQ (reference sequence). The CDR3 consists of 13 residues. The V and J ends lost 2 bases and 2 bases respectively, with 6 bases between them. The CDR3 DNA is TGTGCCAGCAGCTTAACAGGGAACTATGGCTACACCTTC. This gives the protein CASSLTGNYGYTF.

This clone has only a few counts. The CDR3 bases are TGTGCCAGCAGCCCCTATTTTGTAGTATCAGATACGCAGTATTTT. It translates to CASSPYFVVSDTQYF. The chain has TRBV9 and TRBJ2-3; no definite D call. Between the trimmed V and J ends, which lost 4 bases and 4 bases, there was a span of 16 bases. Looked up from germline, CDR1 is SGDLS and CDR2 is YYNGEE. The CDR3 runs 15 residues.